What follows are 21 T cell receptor beta chains derived from one specimen sequenced in a study of T cell repertoires in cytomegalovirus infection. TCRdb called the reads again in MiXCR, with one record for every CDR3 protein. The table has fewer than 550,000 distinct CDR3 sequences, approximately 15% seen once. The specimen sequenced was CD8+ T cells from PBMCs. Receptors originate from a human donor in good health (CMV status not recorded). Some clones in this sample may be carry-over from other donors' samples.

This clonotype was seen ten or more times. The chain has TRBV7-9 and TRBJ1-5, with a tentative D call TRBD1 (5 bases). The V gene's germline CDR1 is SEHNR and CDR2 FQNEAQ (reference sequence). The V end lost 5 bases, the J end lost 7 bases, and 24 bases lay between the germline ends. This CDR3 is built from 17 residues. The CDR3: CASSPSGSQGPNQPQHF. CDR3 DNA sequence: TGTGCCAGCAGCCCGAGCGGATCCCAGGGCCCGAACCAGCCCCAGCATTTT. Supplemented by reference TRBV7-9 and TRBJ1-5, the full variable domain reads DTGVSQNPRHKITKRGQNVTFRCDPISEHNRLYWYRQTLGQGPEFLTYFQNEAQLEKSRLLSDRFSAERPKGSFSTLEIQRTEQGDSAMYLCASSPSGSQGPNQPQHFGDGTRLSIL.

This clonotype was picked up many times. V is TRBV6-1 and J is TRBJ2-5, with 10 nucleotides matching TRBD2. The ends lost 5 bases at V and 1 base at J; junction bases unmatched: 7. The CDR3 loop spans 16 amino acids. CDR1 and CDR2 (germline): MNHNS, SASEGT. CDR3: CASSFQAGGVQETQYF. The CDR3 DNA reads TGTGCCAGCAGTTTCCAAGCGGGGGGGGTCCAAGAGACCCAGTACTTC.

The J gene is TRBJ1-4, the V gene TRBV29-1; D possibly corresponds to TRBD1 (6 bases). Germline V gene sequence: CDR1 SQVTM, CDR2 ANQGSEA. V was shortened by 7 bases and J by 8 bases, with 14 bases between the two germline ends. The CDR3 spans 12 residues. DNA for the CDR3: TGCAGCGCAGCAGGGGTGGAAGAAAAACTGTTTTTT. Protein sequence: CSAAGVEEKLFF.

A few counts support this clonotype. The V and J genes are TRBV15 and TRBJ2-7; the match to TRBD1 covers 7 bases. The V gene's germline CDR1 is LNHNV and CDR2 YYDKDF (reference sequence). V lost 3 bases, J lost 2 bases, and 10 bases stayed unmatched. The CDR3 covers 16 residues. The CDR3: CATSSGTELRTYEQYF. The CDR3 region has the DNA TGTGCCACCAGCAGCGGGACAGAACTCCGTACCTACGAGCAGTACTTC. The full variable domain, with the rest looked up from reference TRBV15 and TRBJ2-7, is DAMVIQNPRYQVTQFGKPVTLSCSQTLNHNVMYWYQQKSSQAPKLLFHYYDKDFNNEADTPDNFQSRRPNTSFCFLDIRSPGLGDTAMYLCATSSGTELRTYEQYFGPGTRLTVT.

This clonotype was found many times. V and J are TRBV7-6 and TRBJ2-1, with TRBD1 identical over 9 bases. The CDR3 extends over 17 amino acids. The J segment lost 7 bases and the V segment lost 5 bases, leaving 15 bases of the junction unmatched. CDR1 is SGHVS, CDR2 FNYEAQ, per germline. The CDR3 spells CASSQNSDRGLGNEQFF. The DNA for the CDR3 is TGTGCCAGCAGCCAAAACTCGGACAGGGGACTTGGTAATGAGCAGTTCTTC.

This clonotype has only a few counts. The rearrangement joins TRBV2 to TRBJ2-5; 7 positions match TRBD1. The CDR3 covers 16 residues. Germline-derived CDR1 and CDR2 are SNHLY and FYNNEI. The trim removed 3 bases at V and 1 base at J, leaving 8 bases unmatched. CDR3 DNA sequence: TGTGCCAGCAGTGAGACAGGGACCCTACTCCAAGAGACCCAGTACTTC. This gives the protein CASSETGTLLQETQYF. Full variable domain (outside the CDR3, taken from reference TRBV2 and TRBJ2-5): EPEVTQTPSHQVTQMGQEVILRCVPISNHLYFYWYRQILGQKVEFLVSFYNNEISEKSEIFDDQFSVERPDGSNFTLKIRSTKLEDSAMYFCASSETGTLLQETQYFGPGTRLLVL.

This clonotype was observed many times. V and J are TRBV29-1 and TRBJ1-1; 9 bases map to TRBD1. CDR1 SQVTM and CDR2 ANQGSEA come from the germline V gene. With 7 bases clipped from V and 4 bases from J, the junction kept 22 bases outside the gene matches. The CDR3 loop spans 18 amino acids. CDR3 nucleotide sequence: TGCAGCGCCCTAACCCGAACCTTGGGGGACAGGGTGGGCACTGAAGCTTTCTTT. This translates into CSALTRTLGDRVGTEAFF.

This clonotype has just a few counts. This rearrangement joins TRBV9 to TRBJ2-1; 8 positions match TRBD2. After removal of 0 bases from V and 7 bases from J, the junction contained 12 bases not matched to a gene. Germline lookup yields CDR1 SGDLS and CDR2 YYNGEE. This CDR3 is built from 17 residues. The DNA of the CDR3 is TGTGCCAGCAGCGTAGCTCACGGGGGGGCAAGTTATAATGAGCAGTTCTTC. Amino acids: CASSVAHGGASYNEQFF. The variable domain in full, with the rest retrieved from reference TRBV9 and TRBJ2-1, is DSGVTQTPKHLITATGQRVTLRCSPRSGDLSVYWYQQSLDQGLQFLIQYYNGEERAKGNILERFSAQQFPDLHSELNLSSLELGDSALYFCASSVAHGGASYNEQFFGPGTRLTVL.

This clonotype occurred many times. The chain joins TRBV7-9 to TRBJ2-1, with 10 bases lining up with TRBD2. The germline CDR1 and CDR2 sequences are SEHNR and FQNEAQ (reference sequence). The CDR3 consists of 16 residues. J gave up 5 bases and V 1 base, and 5 bases lay outside the gene matches. The CDR3, as DNA: TGTGCCAGCAGCTTAGAGACTAGCGGGCTCAACAATGAGCAGTTCTTC. Translated: CASSLETSGLNNEQFF.

This clonotype was seen more than once but under ten times. This chain uses TRBV6-4 with TRBJ1-1, with TRBD1 matching 10 bases. The CDR3 is 15 residues long. Per the germline V gene, CDR1 is MRHNA and CDR2 is SNTAGT. V lost 3 bases and J lost 1; bases outside the gene matches: 2. CDR3 sequence (DNA): TGTGCCAGCAGTGAAGGGACAGGGGCGAACACTGAAGCTTTCTTT. It is translated as CASSEGTGANTEAFF.

This clonotype was recorded at least ten times. The chain links TRBV14 to TRBJ1-4, with D unresolved. The V gene's germline CDR1 is SGHDN and CDR2 FVKESK. The CDR3 extends over 16 amino acids. The V and J ends lost 3 bases and 4 bases respectively, with 15 bases between them. The CDR3 nucleotides are TGTGCCAGCAGCCAGGGCAGCGGAGACCGTAATGAAAAACTGTTTTTT. Translated: CASSQGSGDRNEKLFF. The variable domain in full, completed from reference TRBV14 and TRBJ1-4, reads EAGVTQFPSHSVIEKGQTVTLRCDPISGHDNLYWYRRVMGKEIKFLLHFVKESKQDESGMPNNRFLAERTGGTYSTLKVQPAELEDSGVYFCASSQGSGDRNEKLFFGSGTQLSVL.

This clonotype has a count of ten or more. This chain links TRBV10-3 with TRBJ2-5, with 8 bases that match TRBD1. This CDR3 has 19 amino acids. Trimming removed 1 base from V and 1 base from J; junction bases left unmatched: 14. Germline CDR1 and CDR2: ENHRY and SYGVKD. The CDR3 protein is CAISELDRAGTTAQETQYF. The CDR3, as DNA: TGTGCCATCAGTGAGTTGGACAGGGCAGGCACAACGGCCCAAGAGACCCAGTACTTC.

This clonotype was observed a handful of times. The chain couples TRBV4-1 to TRBJ2-5; D gene unclear. The V end lost 3 bases, the J end lost 2 bases, and 4 bases lay between the germline ends. CDR1 is MGHRA, CDR2 YSYEKL, per germline. CDR3 size: 12 residues. The chain's CDR3 is CASSHLQETQYF. In nucleotides, the CDR3 is TGCGCCAGCAGCCACCTTCAAGAGACCCAGTACTTC.

This clonotype showed up many times. The chain employs TRBV6-5 and TRBJ1-2; TRBD1 agrees at 7 bases. Per the germline V gene, CDR1 is MNHEY and CDR2 is SVGAGI. The CDR3 is made up of 15 amino acids. The ends lost 2 bases at V and 8 bases at J; junction bases unmatched: 11. CDR3 sequence (DNA): TGTGCCAGCAGTTACACGAAGAGGGGGCAGGCCGGCTACACCTTC. As protein: CASSYTKRGQAGYTF.

This sequence joins TRBV19 and TRBJ2-1; D tentatively fits TRBD1 or TRBD2 (5 bases each). Germline V gene sequence: CDR1 LNHDA, CDR2 SQIVND (reference sequence). There are 12 residues in the CDR3. V was trimmed by 5 bases and J by 12 bases, leaving 14 bases between them. The CDR3, as DNA: TGTGCCAGTAGTGGGGACCCAAGGACGCAGTTCTTC. The encoded protein is CASSGDPRTQFF.

V usage is TRBV2 and J usage is TRBJ1-1, with 8 bases aligning to TRBD1. Germline CDR1 reads SNHLY; CDR2 reads FYNNEI. The V and J ends lost 8 bases and 5 bases, in that order; junction bases with no gene match: 7. The CDR3 has 13 amino acids. As DNA, the CDR3 is TGTGCCAGCGCAGACAGGGGCCCGACTGAAGCTTTCTTT. Protein sequence: CASADRGPTEAFF. The entire variable domain, with the rest obtained from reference TRBV2 and TRBJ1-1, is as follows: EPEVTQTPSHQVTQMGQEVILRCVPISNHLYFYWYRQILGQKVEFLVSFYNNEISEKSEIFDDQFSVERPDGSNFTLKIRSTKLEDSAMYFCASADRGPTEAFFGQGTRLTVV.

This clonotype has ten or more counts. The chain has TRBV12-3 or TRBV12-4 and TRBJ1-5; D remains ambiguous. CDR3 length equals 13 residues. Trimming removed 6 bases from V and 1 base from J, with 7 bases in between. This CDR3 is CASSPESNQPQHF. The DNA of the CDR3 is TGTGCCAGCAGCCCCGAGAGCAATCAGCCCCAGCATTTT.

The V and J genes are TRBV5-4 and TRBJ2-7; 8 nucleotides line up with TRBD1. J was trimmed by 3 bases and V by 4 bases; bases with no gene match: 3. CDR3 length equals 13 residues. CDR1 is SGHNT, CDR2 YYREEE, per germline (reference sequence). The CDR3 region is CASSHGQGYEQYF. The CDR3 region has the DNA TGTGCCAGCAGCCATGGACAGGGCTACGAGCAGTACTTC.

This clonotype showed up just a few times. This sequence joins TRBV27 and TRBJ1-3, with a tentative D call TRBD1 (5 bases). CDR3 length: 13 amino acids. CDR1 is MNHEY and CDR2 is SMNVEV in the germline V gene (reference sequence). V was cut by 5 bases and J by 8 bases, with 13 bases left in between. In DNA form, the CDR3 reads TGTGCCAGCAGTCAGGGTAGGAGTGACACCATATATTTT. Translation gives CASSQGRSDTIYF.

The chain couples TRBV5-4 to TRBJ2-1; 10 nucleotides line up with TRBD2. CDR3 length: 17 residues. The germline CDR1 and CDR2 sequences are SGHNT and YYREEE (reference sequence). The V and J ends lost 3 bases and 3 bases, in that order; junction bases with no gene match: 9. In nucleotides, the CDR3 is TGTGCCAGCAGCTCTTCCACTCTAGCGGGGGACTACAATGAGCAGTTCTTC. It specifies CASSSSTLAGDYNEQFF.

By share, this clonotype ranks as medium-sized. V and J are TRBV20-1 and TRBJ2-5; possible D gene TRBD1, 6 bases. With 1 base removed from V and 3 bases from J, the gap between germline ends came to 12 bases. Germline assignment: CDR1 DFQATT and CDR2 SNEGSKA (reference sequence). CDR3 length: 14 residues. The CDR3 sequence is CSARAGHPEETQYF. The CDR3 DNA follows: TGCAGTGCTAGAGCGGGACACCCGGAAGAGACCCAGTACTTC.